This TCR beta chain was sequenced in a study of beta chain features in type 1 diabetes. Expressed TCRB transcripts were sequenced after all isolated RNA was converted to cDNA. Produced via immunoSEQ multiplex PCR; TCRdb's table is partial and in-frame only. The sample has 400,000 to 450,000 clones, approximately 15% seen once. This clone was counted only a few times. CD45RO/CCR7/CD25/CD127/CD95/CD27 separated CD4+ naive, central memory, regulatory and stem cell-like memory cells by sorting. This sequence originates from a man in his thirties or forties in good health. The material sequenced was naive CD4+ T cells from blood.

CDR3 bases: TGTGCCATCAGTGGGACAGGGGGTAATTCACCCCTCCACTTT. Translated: CAISGTGGNSPLHF. The chain joins TRBV10-3 to TRBJ1-6; the match to TRBD1 covers 10 bases. The CDR3 is 14 amino acids. Per germline, CDR1 ENHRY and CDR2 SYGVKD. The V and J ends lost 4 bases and 6 bases, in that order; junction bases with no gene match: 0.